This entry concerns a single T cell receptor (beta chain). This clone was found a few times. Its antigen remains undetermined. The input lacks base qualities; no much larger clone sits a single base away. This entry comes from a study of CD8+ T cells in alopecia areata (dated by TCRdb to 2016 to 2019). Turning to the overall study: Treated patients were enrolled in an open-label pilot trial of oral tofacitinib, 5 to 10 mg twice daily, for moderate-to-severe alopecia areata. Scalp clonality was compared among normal scalp (n=4), patchy alopecia areata scalp (n=8), and alopecia totalis/universalis scalp (n=8). The RNA source kit depended on sample type: the PAXgene miRNA kit for fixed scalp, the miRNeasy kit for PBMCs, and the RNeasy kit for mouse skin. Tofacitinib was given for 6 to 18 months, followed by 6 months of follow-up off drug to assess delayed response and recurrence. Scalp tissue and sorted CD4+ and CD8+ peripheral blood T cells from patchy and totalis/universalis alopecia areata patients and from healthy controls were covered by human TCRbeta sequencing. In both human patients and the C3H/HeJ mouse model, the study applied high-throughput TCRbeta sequencing to look at T cell clonal expansion in alopecia areata. Amplification of TCRbeta CDR3 regions was done by immunoSEQ multiplex PCR using 35 Vbeta forward primers and 13 Jbeta reverse primers. Patients on tofacitinib were biopsied at baseline and after 4 and 24 weeks of treatment, and several of the patients also had a later scalp biopsy. The research as a whole found: Compared with mice, TCR sequences shared between patients were less clear, possibly partly because of HLA diversity across the patient population. Higher clonality and more expanded CD8+ clones were observed in lesional scalp than in normal scalp, particularly in alopecia totalis/universalis, a finding suggestive of antigenic drive. Unlike mouse skin, which is dominated by gammadelta T cells, normal human skin has resident alphabeta T cells that are also sequenced, and this complicates analysis of the scalp TCR repertoire.

The label giving this sample's time point can be read as: baseline before oral tofacitinib. Peripheral blood and lesional scalp punch biopsies were obtained from patients with alopecia areata. PBMCs were isolated by density centrifugation and stained for CD3, CD4 and CD8, after which CD4+ and CD8+ T cells were sorted on a FACSAria. In the germline V gene (reference sequence), CDR1 corresponds to MNHEY and CDR2 to SMNVEV. The CDR3 goes from the cysteine to the phenylalanine over 14 residues. Kept here is only the CDR3 DNA, which spans 42 bases and is read in frame from base 1. V is shortened by 3 bases, J by 3 bases, and the region joining them spans 12 bases. Receptor amplification or capture employed the immunoSEQ multiplex PCR assay. For TCR sequencing, RNA was extracted from every sample and reverse transcribed into cDNA to serve as template. SuperScript III was used for first-strand cDNA synthesis, primed with a 2:1 mix of oligo-dT and random hexamers. A synthetic immune receptor repertoire was used to assess amplification bias, and residual bias was removed computationally. The paper's data handling went like this. Raw reads were preprocessed to remove errors, and CDR3 was defined according to IMGT conventions as the region from the conserved cysteine to phenylalanine. Clonality was computed by normalizing Shannon entropy by log2 of the number of productive unique TCRs and subtracting the result from 1. Whether each scalp clone was CD4 or CD8 was inferred by checking scalp TCRbeta sequences against the CD4 and CD8 repertoires from sorted blood. The source is immuneACCESS, and TCRdb retained only in-frame sequences with V and J called. Part of the clones is not carried over; for the studies checked, unresolved V genes explain less than half of this, and the remainder is unexplained. V, J and clone size are taken as reported in that table, and D and trimming were inferred from the DNA itself. Counted in this sample were some 180,000 clones; roughly 65% of them appeared once. Jointly, the top ten make up about 1.5% of the sample.

The receptor was derived from a human donor with alopecia areata. The rearrangement combines TRBV27 with TRBJ2-7, with the D segment identity uncertain. The sequences come from CD4+ T cells sorted from blood, collected at week 0. The CDR3 protein sequence reads: CASSFTGQYYEQYF. The DNA reads TGTGCCAGCAGTTTTACCGGGCAATACTACGAGCAGTACTTC.